These 27 T cell receptor beta chains share one sample of origin, sequenced in a study of blood T cells in healthy people across ages. Sample-barcoded 5' priming and a J-beta primer mix drove a second PCR of roughly 6 to 12 cycles. One entry per CDR3 protein, called by TCRdb with MiXCR from the 5' RACE reads. Altogether about 1.6 million distinct CDR3 sequences are present, roughly 32% being singletons, with the ten largest covering around 11%. Sequenced input: blood. The origin of the receptors is a woman aged 25 to 39 in good health.

The V and J genes are TRBV9 and TRBJ2-1; D gene ambiguous. The tail of the sequence fits TRBJ2-7 better, so the J call may be wrong. CDR1 is SGDLS, CDR2 YYNGEE, per germline. CDR3 size: 17 residues. CDR3 region: CASSVEARTIFYNEQYF. CDR3 DNA: TGTGCCAGCAGCGTAGAGGCCAGGACCATATTTTACAATGAGCAGTACTTC.

In its sample, this clonotype was seen a few times. This chain uses TRBV5-6 with TRBJ1-2; maybe TRBD1 (6 bases). The CDR3 consists of 17 residues. The germline V gene has CDR1 SGHDT and CDR2 YYEEEE. V lost 4 bases to trimming and J lost 4 bases, with 23 bases between them. The CDR3 loop reads CASSPESGEVLSYGYTF. CDR3 in DNA: TGTGCCAGCAGCCCGGAATCAGGGGAAGTATTAAGCTATGGCTACACCTTC.

This clonotype was observed a handful of times. This sequence joins TRBV11-1 and TRBJ2-7; TRBD2 agrees at 8 bases. After removal of 4 bases from V and 3 bases from J, the junction contained 5 bases not matched to a gene. Germline CDR1 SGHAT, CDR2 FQDESV (reference sequence). The CDR3 contains 14 residues. CDR3 protein: CASSSRTSSYEQYF. The CDR3 DNA reads TGTGCCAGCAGCTCCCGGACTAGCAGCTACGAGCAGTACTTC. Filled out from reference TRBV11-1 and TRBJ2-7, the complete variable domain reads EAEVAQSPRYKITEKSQAVAFWCDPISGHATLYWYRQILGQGPELLVQFQDESVVDDSQLPKDRFSAERLKGVDSTLKIQPAELGDSAMYLCASSSRTSSYEQYFGPGTRLTVT.

The chain recombines TRBV6-1 with TRBJ1-4; D remains unclear. The V gene lost 8 bases and the J gene lost 4 bases, with 23 bases spanning the gap. The CDR3 is 17 amino acids. CDR1 is MNHNS and CDR2 is SASEGT in the germline V gene. CDR3 region: CASGWNQFSGGNEKLFF. For the CDR3, the DNA is TGTGCCAGCGGGTGGAATCAGTTTTCAGGAGGTAATGAAAAACTGTTTTTT.

The V gene is TRBV20-1, the J gene TRBJ2-1; 10 positions match TRBD2. The germline CDR1 and CDR2 sequences are DFQATT and SNEGSKA (reference sequence). Trimming cost V 6 bases and J 5 bases; bases outside gene matches: 7. CDR3 length equals 14 residues. The DNA for the CDR3 is TGCAGTGCAGCCGGGACTAGCGTAAACAATGAGCAGTTCTTC. The encoded protein is CSAAGTSVNNEQFF.

The chain employs TRBV27 and TRBJ2-1; D is possibly TRBD1 or TRBD2 (5 bases each). The germline V and J ends were trimmed by 3 bases and 4 bases, with 13 bases remaining between them. This CDR3 has 15 amino acids. Germline CDR1 and CDR2: MNHEY and SMNVEV (reference sequence). The CDR3 sequence is CASSLGTPEYNEQFF. Written as DNA, the CDR3 is TGTGCCAGCAGTTTGGGGACGCCGGAATACAATGAGCAGTTCTTC.

The chain carries TRBV6-5 and TRBJ1-2; 7 bases are shared with TRBD1. The V gene end was trimmed by 6 bases and the J gene end by 6 bases; junction bases not matched to a gene: 13. Germline assignment: CDR1 MNHEY and CDR2 SVGAGI. The CDR3 is made up of 15 amino acids. The CDR3 region is CASSPQGLVVHGYTF. The CDR3 DNA sequence: TGTGCCAGCAGCCCACAGGGGTTGGTCGTCCATGGCTACACCTTC.

This sequence joins TRBV5-1 and TRBJ2-3, with a tentative D call TRBD2 (6 bases). CDR3 size: 14 residues. Trimming removed 3 bases at V and 0 bases at J, with 8 bases between. Germline V gene data show CDR1 as SGHRS and CDR2 as YFSETQ. DNA for the CDR3: TGCGCCAGCAGCTCGGGGGAAAGCACAGATACGCAGTATTTT. It specifies CASSSGESTDTQYF.

This clonotype was picked up a small number of times. This CDR3 reads CAWSQGYEQYF. The DNA of the CDR3 is TGTGCCTGGAGCCAGGGGTACGAGCAGTACTTC. The chain has TRBV30 and TRBJ2-7, with D possibly being TRBD1 (6 bases). V was pared by 3 bases and J by 4 bases, with 7 bases between. Germline V CDR1 and CDR2: GTSNPN, SVGIG (reference sequence). CDR3 length: 11 amino acids.

The gene calls are TRBV20-1 and TRBJ2-5; D may be TRBD2 (5 bases). CDR1 and CDR2 from the germline V gene are DFQATT and SNEGSKA (reference sequence). The length of the CDR3 is 13 residues. V was cut by 0 bases and J by 4 bases, with 9 bases left in between. CDR3 sequence reads: CSARERAGETQYF. DNA of the CDR3: TGCAGTGCTAGAGAGCGGGCGGGAGAGACCCAGTACTTC.

A note on this clonotype: An end of the junction does not agree with germline; a read error may underlie this. The rearrangement uses TRBV6-1 and TRBJ2-1; 7 nucleotides agree with TRBD1. Germline V gene data show CDR1 as MNHNS and CDR2 as SASEGT. This CDR3 is built from 13 residues. CDR3 in DNA: TGTGCCAGCAGACCAACAGGGGTGGATGAGCTGTTCTTC. This translates into CASRPTGVDELFF.

The chain links TRBV6-5 to TRBJ2-1, with TRBD2 as a possible D gene (5 bases). The CDR3 has 14 residues. Per germline, CDR1 MNHEY and CDR2 SVGAGI. V lost 2 bases, J lost 8 bases, and 13 bases lay in between. This CDR3 is CASSYGERADEQFF. DNA of the CDR3: TGTGCCAGCAGTTACGGGGAGAGGGCCGATGAGCAGTTCTTC.

The J gene is TRBJ2-7, the V gene TRBV20-1; 12 bases agree with TRBD1. With 2 bases clipped from V and 7 bases from J, the junction kept 6 bases outside the gene matches. This CDR3 is 14 amino acids long. CDR1 and CDR2 from the germline V gene are DFQATT and SNEGSKA (reference sequence). The CDR3 DNA sequence: TGCAGTGCTAGACAGGGACAGGGGGCTGTTGAGCAGTACTTC. Its protein product is CSARQGQGAVEQYF.

The genes are TRBV7-2 and TRBJ2-5; a weak D match, TRBD1 (5 bases). Germline CDR1 and CDR2: SGHTA and FQGNSA. V was cut by 5 bases and J by 6 bases, with 19 bases left in between. The CDR3 loop spans 15 amino acids. The CDR3 protein is CASSKTALQAKTQYF. The CDR3 DNA is TGTGCCAGCAGCAAGACAGCCCTCCAGGCGAAGACCCAGTACTTC.

This rearrangement joins TRBV10-3 to TRBJ1-1; D may be TRBD1 (5 bases). V lost 11 bases, J lost 1 base, and 20 bases lay in between. CDR3 length equals 15 residues. The germline CDR1 and CDR2 sequences are ENHRY and SYGVKD. The CDR3 spells CAAATQDTRNTEAFF. CDR3 coding DNA: TGTGCCGCCGCCACCCAGGACACCAGGAACACTGAAGCTTTCTTT.

This clonotype was counted between two and nine times. The chain recombines TRBV6-1 with TRBJ2-3, with 7 bases that match TRBD2. The CDR3 runs 16 residues. Trimming removed 6 bases from V and 2 bases from J; junction bases left unmatched: 11. The germline CDR1 and CDR2 sequences are MNHNS and SASEGT. The CDR3 DNA reads as TGTGCCAGCAGCAAACTTGGGAGGGACCACACAGATACGCAGTATTTT. Translated: CASSKLGRDHTDTQYF.

This clonotype was seen many times. The chain couples TRBV2 to TRBJ2-5, with D tentatively TRBD2 (7 bases). The CDR3 contains 15 residues. Germline V CDR1 and CDR2: SNHLY, FYNNEI. Deletions cut 3 bases from V and 3 bases from J, with 14 bases between. The CDR3 sequence: CASSDRGGAEETQYF. CDR3 DNA sequence: TGTGCCAGCAGTGATAGAGGGGGGGCGGAAGAGACCCAGTACTTC.

The chain is built from TRBV5-1 and TRBJ2-1; tentatively, D is TRBD1 (5 bases). The CDR3 length is 15 residues. CDR1 and CDR2 from the germline V gene are SGHRS and YFSETQ. Trimming left V 0 bases short and J 4 bases short, with 11 bases between. CDR3 bases: TGCGCCAGCAGCTTGGCCAGGGCGCGTTACAATGAGCAGTTCTTC. It specifies CASSLARARYNEQFF.

There are a few counts of this clonotype. The gene calls are TRBV20-1 and TRBJ2-1; D gene ambiguous. The CDR3 runs 13 residues. V was clipped by 2 bases and J by 4 bases, with 9 bases between them. The germline V gene has CDR1 DFQATT and CDR2 SNEGSKA (reference sequence). The CDR3 coding sequence is TGCAGTGCTAGATACCAGCTATACAATGAGCAGTTCTTC. It codes for CSARYQLYNEQFF.

This clonotype was seen a few times. V is TRBV18 and J is TRBJ2-1; TRBD2 might be the D (5 bases). Germline CDR1 and CDR2: KGHSH and LQKENI. The CDR3 spans 14 residues. Trimming left V 3 bases short and J 9 bases short, with 15 bases between. The CDR3 nucleotides read TGTGCCAGCTCACCTGGACTGACCTTGGCTGAGCAGTTCTTC. Its protein product is CASSPGLTLAEQFF. Supplemented by reference TRBV18 and TRBJ2-1, the full variable domain reads NAGVMQNPRHLVRRRGQEARLRCSPMKGHSHVYWYRQLPEEGLKFMVYLQKENIIDESGMPKERFSAEFPKEGPSILRIQQVVRGDSAAYFCASSPGLTLAEQFFGPGTRLTVL.

The chain carries TRBV29-1 and TRBJ1-1, with D tentatively TRBD1 (6 bases). CDR3 size: 14 residues. CDR1 is SQVTM, CDR2 ANQGSEA, per germline. Trimming took off 3 bases at V and 1 base at J, with 12 bases between the two ends. The CDR3 loop reads CSVDGGAGNTEAFF. Here the CDR3 DNA reads TGCAGCGTTGATGGGGGGGCTGGGAACACTGAAGCTTTCTTT. Based on the CDR3 plus reference TRBV29-1 and TRBJ1-1, the full variable domain is SAVISQKPSRDICQRGTSLTIQCQVDSQVTMMFWYRQQPGQSLTLIATANQGSEATYESGFVIDKFPISRPNLTFSTLTVSNMSPEDSSIYLCSVDGGAGNTEAFFGQGTRLTVV.

For the CDR3, the DNA is TGTGCCAGCTCACCAGCCGGGACTTCGGGTGAAAAACTGTTTTTT. It encodes CASSPAGTSGEKLFF. The chain carries TRBV18 and TRBJ1-4, with a weak D call TRBD1 (5 bases). From germline, CDR1 is KGHSH and CDR2 LQKENI. The V end lost 2 bases, the J end lost 7 bases, and 14 bases lay between the germline ends. This CDR3 is built from 15 residues. Based on the CDR3 plus reference TRBV18 and TRBJ1-4, the full variable domain is NAGVMQNPRHLVRRRGQEARLRCSPMKGHSHVYWYRQLPEEGLKFMVYLQKENIIDESGMPKERFSAEFPKEGPSILRIQQVVRGDSAAYFCASSPAGTSGEKLFFGSGTQLSVL.

The rearrangement links TRBV7-2 to TRBJ1-1; possibly TRBD1 for D (5 bases). The V gene lost 5 bases and the J gene lost 0 bases, with 13 bases spanning the gap. In germline, CDR1 is SGHTA, CDR2 FQGNSA. The CDR3 consists of 15 residues. The CDR3 sequence: CASSRRTPLNTEAFF. The DNA of the CDR3 is TGTGCCAGCAGCCGCCGGACACCCCTGAACACTGAAGCTTTCTTT.

This chain uses TRBV5-1 with TRBJ1-4; TRBD1 might be the D (5 bases). The germline V gene has CDR1 SGHRS and CDR2 YFSETQ. The V end was cut by 3 bases, the J end by 4 bases, with 16 bases between. The CDR3 runs to 16 residues. The CDR3: CASSSQGTAVNEKLFF. The CDR3, as DNA: TGCGCCAGCAGCTCTCAAGGGACCGCCGTTAATGAAAAACTGTTTTTT.

The rearrangement links TRBV5-1 to TRBJ2-5, with unresolved D. The end of the DNA is better explained by TRBJ2-7, so the J call may be wrong. Germline values: CDR1 SGHRS, CDR2 YFSETQ. This CDR3 has 14 amino acids. CDR3 loop: CASSSSTLSHEQYF. The CDR3 bases are TGCGCCAGCAGCTCCTCGACGCTTTCCCACGAGCAGTACTTC.

The chain employs TRBV29-1 and TRBJ1-2, with D uncertain. Germline-derived CDR1 and CDR2 are SQVTM and ANQGSEA. The V and J ends lost 8 bases and 0 bases respectively, with 16 bases between them. The CDR3 consists of 14 residues. CDR3 in amino acids: CSFKLERANYGYTF. The DNA of the CDR3 is TGCAGCTTCAAGTTGGAAAGAGCTAACTATGGCTACACCTTC.

In its sample, this clonotype was seen a few times. The chain couples TRBV2 to TRBJ2-1; TRBD2 aligns across 10 bases. V lost 7 bases to trimming and J lost 0 bases; unmatched junction nucleotides: 12. Per the germline V gene, CDR1 is SNHLY and CDR2 is FYNNEI. The CDR3 covers 18 residues. CDR3 region: CASTEHPSGRGSYNEQFF. CDR3 DNA: TGTGCCAGCACTGAGCATCCTAGCGGGAGAGGCTCCTACAATGAGCAGTTCTTC.